These 30 T cell receptor beta chains were all obtained from the same sample, sequenced in a study of cytomegalovirus exposure and HLA in healthy donors. Vbeta (60) and Jbeta (13) primers were used in the PCR. The data were produced by immunoSEQ multiplex PCR, yet TCRdb's version contains in-frame clones alone and is incomplete. The repertoire has approximately 130,000 clones, over 75% of them found once; the top ten carry more than 0.95%. Material: PBMCs. The receptors here all came from a man aged 45-60 years in good health and CMV-seronegative.

The table lists this clone with a few counts. The chain couples TRBV19 to TRBJ1-1, with TRBD1 as a possible D gene (6 bases). CDR3 length equals 15 residues. Trimming pared 5 bases from V and 5 bases from J, leaving 18 bases between. Looked up from germline, CDR1 is LNHDA and CDR2 is SQIVND (reference sequence). The CDR3 region has the DNA TGTGCCAGTAGTCCCCCCACAGGGTTGAGTACTGAAGCTTTCTTT. This gives the protein CASSPPTGLSTEAFF.

The chain recombines TRBV2 with TRBJ2-7; TRBD1 matches 9 bases. CDR1 is SNHLY and CDR2 is FYNNEI in the germline V gene. V dropped 5 bases and J dropped 7; count of bases not matched to a gene: 6. This CDR3 spans 13 amino acids. CDR3 nucleotide sequence: TGTGCCAGCAGTCAGGGACAGGGCGGTGAGCAGTACTTC. It is translated as CASSQGQGGEQYF.

This clone showed up just a few times. The chain employs TRBV4-3 and TRBJ2-7; 10 bases agree with TRBD1. The CDR3 has 16 residues. The V and J ends lost 6 bases and 5 bases, in that order; junction bases with no gene match: 13. Germline V lookup: CDR1 LGHNA, CDR2 YSLEER. As DNA, the CDR3 is TGCGCCAGCAGACTGATAGCGGGACAGGGGCGGGACGAGCAGTACTTC. Translation gives CASRLIAGQGRDEQYF.

The chain links TRBV14 to TRBJ2-1; 8 positions match TRBD1. The CDR3 is made up of 16 amino acids. Germline assignment: CDR1 SGHDN and CDR2 FVKESK. V trimming: 4 bases; J trimming: 2 bases; junction bases outside the gene matches: 7. Written as DNA, the CDR3 is TGTGCCAGCAGCCCCAGGGACAGGAGGACCTACAATGAGCAGTTCTTC. It translates to CASSPRDRRTYNEQFF.

This chain connects TRBV2 to TRBJ1-5; no definite D call. The CDR3 covers 15 residues. Per germline, CDR1 SNHLY and CDR2 FYNNEI. V gave up 0 bases and J gave up 2 bases, with 8 bases separating them. In nucleotides, the CDR3 is TGTGCCAGCAGTGAAGCGGCTCAGGGCAATCAGCCCCAGCATTTT. It specifies CASSEAAQGNQPQHF. The full variable domain, rest sourced from reference TRBV2 and TRBJ1-5, is EPEVTQTPSHQVTQMGQEVILRCVPISNHLYFYWYRQILGQKVEFLVSFYNNEISEKSEIFDDQFSVERPDGSNFTLKIRSTKLEDSAMYFCASSEAAQGNQPQHFGDGTRLSIL.

This CDR3 is CASSYLRSSGNTIYF. The DNA for the CDR3 is TGTGCCAGCAGTTATTTAAGGAGCTCTGGAAACACCATATATTTT. This chain connects TRBV6-5 to TRBJ1-3; D is unclear. The CDR3 runs to 15 residues. Per germline, CDR1 MNHEY and CDR2 SVGAGI. The V and J ends lost 3 bases and 0 bases respectively, with 9 bases between them.

The CDR3, as DNA: TGTGCCAGCAGCTTAACAGTGTACAATGAGCAGTTCTTC. The encoded protein is CASSLTVYNEQFF. This chain links TRBV11-2 with TRBJ2-1; no clear D gene. With 2 bases removed from V and 4 bases from J, the gap between germline ends came to 6 bases. Germline V lookup: CDR1 SGHAT, CDR2 FQNNGV. The CDR3 length is 13 residues. Based on the CDR3 plus reference TRBV11-2 and TRBJ2-1, the full variable domain is EAGVAQSPRYKIIEKRQSVAFWCNPISGHATLYWYQQILGQGPKLLIQFQNNGVVDDSQLPKDRFSAERLKGVDSTLKIQPAKLEDSAVYLCASSLTVYNEQFFGPGTRLTVL.

This chain joins TRBV5-3 and TRBJ1-1, with 8 bases that match TRBD1. TRBV5-3 is reported as an ORF; its role is uncertain. The CDR3 is 15 residues long. V gave up 3 bases and J gave up 2 bases; unmatched junction bases: 6. CDR3 sequence reads: CARSWGTGENTEAFF. The CDR3 DNA is TGTGCCAGAAGCTGGGGGACAGGCGAAAACACTGAAGCTTTCTTT.

The chain has TRBV28 and TRBJ2-1; D call uncertain. The germline V and J ends were trimmed by 6 bases and 7 bases, with 16 bases remaining between them. Germline V gene data show CDR1 as MDHEN and CDR2 as SYDVKM. The CDR3 totals 14 residues. The CDR3, as DNA: TGTGCCAGCAGCGCTAGAGACCGATTGAATGAGCAGTTCTTC. Its translation is CASSARDRLNEQFF.

The CDR3 DNA follows: TGTGCCAGCAGCTTAGGCCACGGGACAGGGGCCGGGGAGCTGTTTTTT. Translation gives CASSLGHGTGAGELFF. V is TRBV7-2 and J is TRBJ2-2; TRBD1 matches 10 bases. Germline V gene sequence: CDR1 SGHTA, CDR2 FQGNSA. The V and J ends lost 1 base and 6 bases, in that order; junction bases with no gene match: 5. This CDR3 is 16 amino acids long.

The chain has TRBV11-3 and TRBJ1-5, with a weak D call TRBD1 (5 bases). Trimming took off 1 base at V and 4 bases at J, with 14 bases between the two ends. This CDR3 contains 16 residues. From germline, CDR1 is SGHNT and CDR2 YENEEA. The CDR3 DNA reads TGTGCCAGCAGCTTAGCCGAAGACAGAACGAATCAGCCCCAGCATTTT. Its translation: CASSLAEDRTNQPQHF.

The chain couples TRBV11-2 to TRBJ2-1; 7 bases align to TRBD2. Unmatched junction bases numbered 3, after V lost 3 bases and J lost 10 bases. The CDR3 is 12 residues long. Germline values: CDR1 SGHAT, CDR2 FQNNGV. DNA for the CDR3: TGTGCCAGCAGCTTGATGGGGGGGGAGCAGTTCTTC. Translated, it gives CASSLMGGEQFF.

V is TRBV27 and J is TRBJ2-5; no firm D call. V shed 2 bases and J shed 2 bases, with 12 bases lying between them. This CDR3 comprises 15 residues. Per germline, CDR1 MNHEY and CDR2 SMNVEV (reference sequence). Here the CDR3 DNA reads TGTGCCAGCAGTTTAATCCCGGGTAAACAAGAGACCCAGTACTTC. It is translated as CASSLIPGKQETQYF.

The chain links TRBV10-3 to TRBJ2-5, with TRBD1 identical over 10 bases. This CDR3 has 13 amino acids. With V trimmed by 7 bases and J by 4 bases, 3 bases remained unmatched. Germline V CDR1 and CDR2: ENHRY, SYGVKD. The CDR3 reads CAINRDRGETQYF. The CDR3 nucleotides read TGTGCCATCAATAGGGACAGGGGAGAGACCCAGTACTTC.

The rearrangement joins TRBV7-2 to TRBJ2-7; D remains ambiguous. Germline CDR1 reads SGHTA; CDR2 reads FQGNSA. The CDR3 totals 15 residues. V was trimmed by 5 bases and J by 2 bases, leaving 16 bases between them. Here the CDR3 DNA reads TGTGCCAGCAGCCCCCGGGTCGCTCCTACCTACGAGCAGTACTTC. As protein: CASSPRVAPTYEQYF.

The chain links TRBV29-1 to TRBJ2-5; 11 bases are a match to TRBD2. Germline loops: CDR1 SQVTM, CDR2 ANQGSEA. There are 15 residues in the CDR3. Trimming took 7 bases from V and 2 from J; bases not matched to a gene: 9. CDR3 loop: CSAASSGRKQETQYF. The CDR3 bases are TGCAGCGCCGCCTCTAGCGGGAGGAAACAAGAGACCCAGTACTTC.

This clone was recorded a few times. The rearrangement links TRBV6-1 to TRBJ2-1, with TRBD2 matching 9 bases. Germline loops: CDR1 MNHNS, CDR2 SASEGT. The CDR3 length is 15 residues. After removal of 2 bases from V and 6 bases from J, the junction contained 5 bases not matched to a gene. CDR3 nucleotide sequence: TGTGCCAGCAGTGAATCAGCGGGAGGACTCAATGAGCAGTTCTTC. As protein: CASSESAGGLNEQFF.

The CDR3 loop reads CASSQSSGRKDTQYF. The CDR3 nucleotides read TGTGCCAGCAGCCAGAGTAGCGGGAGAAAAGATACGCAGTATTTT. The chain combines TRBV13 with TRBJ2-3; 9 positions agree with TRBD2. Trimming took 5 bases from V and 5 from J; bases not matched to a gene: 8. The CDR3 is 15 residues long. From germline, CDR1 is PRHDT and CDR2 FYEKMQ (reference sequence).

This clone appeared a single time. This rearrangement joins TRBV2 to TRBJ1-5; TRBD1 matches 7 bases. Losses at the gene ends were 6 bases for V and 7 bases for J; bases not matched to a gene: 9. CDR3 length: 14 amino acids. Germline values: CDR1 SNHLY, CDR2 FYNNEI. The CDR3 protein is CASRFTGAGQPQHF. Written as DNA, the CDR3 is TGTGCCAGCAGATTCACAGGGGCGGGACAGCCCCAGCATTTT.

This chain connects TRBV14 to TRBJ2-1; 7 bases align to TRBD2. Germline CDR1 reads SGHDN; CDR2 reads FVKESK. Trimming took 5 bases from V and 5 from J; bases not matched to a gene: 9. The CDR3 spans 15 residues. DNA for the CDR3: TGTGCCAGCAGCAGGGGAGGGGCCGGTCACAATGAGCAGTTCTTC. It codes for CASSRGGAGHNEQFF.

This clone has only one observation. This chain links TRBV7-2 with TRBJ1-3, with a possible D match to TRBD1 (5 bases). The CDR3 runs to 14 residues. CDR1 and CDR2 (germline): SGHTA, FQGNSA. V was pared by 10 bases and J by 6 bases, with 19 bases between. CDR3 protein: CANAFRGTENTIYF. In DNA form, the CDR3 reads TGTGCCAACGCTTTTCGGGGGACGGAAAACACCATATATTTT.

In its sample, this clone was seen once. The chain carries TRBV19 and TRBJ2-5; D remains ambiguous. There are 14 residues in the CDR3. Germline CDR1 is LNHDA and CDR2 is SQIVND (reference sequence). The V gene lost 1 base and the J gene lost 4 bases, with 10 bases spanning the gap. This CDR3 is CASSIGVSGETQYF. Here the CDR3 DNA reads TGTGCCAGTAGTATAGGGGTCTCGGGAGAGACCCAGTACTTC. Using reference TRBV19 and TRBJ2-5 for the parts outside the CDR3, the full variable domain is DGGITQSPKYLFRKEGQNVTLSCEQNLNHDAMYWYRQDPGQGLRLIYYSQIVNDFQKGDIAEGYSVSREKKESFPLTVTSAQKNPTAFYLCASSIGVSGETQYFGPGTRLLVL.

The chain is built from TRBV2 and TRBJ2-1, with a possible D match to TRBD2 (6 bases). CDR3 length equals 14 residues. Trimming stripped 8 bases from V and 3 bases from J, with 14 bases between. Germline V gene data show CDR1 as SNHLY and CDR2 as FYNNEI. The CDR3 loop reads CASFERRGYNEQFF. The CDR3 DNA follows: TGTGCCAGCTTTGAGAGGCGGGGCTACAATGAGCAGTTCTTC.

V and J are TRBV7-8 and TRBJ2-7; 8 bases are a match to TRBD1. The CDR3 is 14 residues long. Germline V gives CDR1 SGHVS, CDR2 FQNEAQ. V dropped 5 bases and J dropped 4; count of bases not matched to a gene: 7. CDR3 sequence (DNA): TGTGCCAGCAGCCGACAGGGGAGTAGGTACGAGCAGTACTTC. Translated: CASSRQGSRYEQYF.

The rearrangement links TRBV28 to TRBJ2-7; 12 bases align to TRBD1. This CDR3 is built from 16 residues. The V and J ends lost 8 bases and 2 bases, in that order; junction bases with no gene match: 10. Looked up from germline, CDR1 is MDHEN and CDR2 is SYDVKM. The CDR3 protein is CASSSTGTGGPYEQYF. CDR3 nucleotides: TGTGCCAGCTCCTCCACTGGGACAGGGGGCCCCTACGAGCAGTACTTC.

The chain employs TRBV5-4 and TRBJ2-1; TRBD2 agrees at 9 bases. Germline lookup yields CDR1 SGHNT and CDR2 YYREEE (reference sequence). This CDR3 comprises 15 residues. Unmatched junction bases numbered 3, after V lost 0 bases and J lost 5 bases. The CDR3 loop reads CASSLASGTNNEQFF. The CDR3 DNA is TGTGCCAGCAGCTTGGCTAGCGGGACGAACAATGAGCAGTTCTTC.

In this sample, this clone turned up a few times. V and J are TRBV6-1 and TRBJ2-7, with 9 bases that match TRBD1. CDR3 length: 15 amino acids. J gave up 4 bases and V 6 bases, and 10 bases lay outside the gene matches. Germline CDR1 reads MNHNS; CDR2 reads SASEGT. CDR3 sequence (DNA): TGTGCCAGCAGCCGCCTCCCGGGACAGGGTTACGAGCAGTACTTC. It is translated as CASSRLPGQGYEQYF.

The chain uses TRBV18 and TRBJ2-2; TRBD2 might be the D (5 bases). Germline CDR1 KGHSH, CDR2 LQKENI. The germline V and J ends were trimmed by 3 bases and 1 base, with 12 bases remaining between them. There are 16 residues in the CDR3. The CDR3, as DNA: TGTGCCAGCTCACCCTTGACTAAGAGGAACACCGGGGAGCTGTTTTTT. Encoded protein: CASSPLTKRNTGELFF.

The J gene is TRBJ2-6, the V gene TRBV29-1, with TRBD1 matching 8 bases. The CDR3 has 15 residues. After removal of 5 bases from V and 0 bases from J, the junction contained 3 bases not matched to a gene. Germline values: CDR1 SQVTM, CDR2 ANQGSEA. The CDR3 protein is CSVRQGNSGANVLTF. In DNA form, the CDR3 reads TGCAGCGTTAGACAGGGGAACTCTGGGGCCAACGTCCTGACTTTC.

V gene TRBV5-1 combines with J gene TRBJ2-7; D remains unclear. The CDR3 runs to 14 residues. Germline-derived CDR1 and CDR2 are SGHRS and YFSETQ. The V end lost 2 bases, the J end lost 2 bases, and 11 bases lay between the germline ends. The CDR3 nucleotides are TGCGCCAGCAGCTTTGACTTCAGCCCCTACGAGCAGTACTTC. This gives the protein CASSFDFSPYEQYF.